These 4 T cell receptor beta chains share one sample of origin, sequenced in a study of Graves' ophthalmopathy and Graves' hyperthyroidism. Investigators amplified TCR beta CDR3 regions from RNA transcripts. RT-PCR in the first round used HTBI primers; a second-round multiplex PCR followed. TCRdb used MiXCR to reprocess the multiplex PCR reads, holding one entry per CDR3 protein. The repertoire holds about 1.2 million distinct CDR3 sequences, with around a third as singletons. Material: peripheral blood or thyroid tissue (not recorded which). The receptors come from an adult man with Graves' hyperthyroidism.

This clonotype was seen repeatedly, ten times or more. This chain uses TRBV2 with TRBJ2-5, with a tentative D call TRBD2 (6 bases). Trimming cost V 3 bases and J 1 base, with 9 bases left between them. The CDR3 has 14 amino acids. Germline V gene lookup returns CDR1 SNHLY and CDR2 FYNNEI. The CDR3 here is CASSDSGFQETQYF. CDR3 sequence (DNA): TGTGCCAGCAGTGATAGCGGTTTCCAAGAGACCCAGTACTTC.

This clonotype was seen at least ten times. This chain joins TRBV20-1 and TRBJ2-7; 10 positions agree with TRBD1. Germline lookup yields CDR1 DFQATT and CDR2 SNEGSKA (reference sequence). The CDR3 length is 14 residues. V lost 3 bases to trimming and J lost 5 bases; unmatched junction nucleotides: 7. Here the CDR3 DNA reads TGCAGTGCTAGGTCGGACAGGGGGTCCCACGAGCAGTACTTC. Protein product: CSARSDRGSHEQYF.

The table lists this clonotype with many counts. This chain uses TRBV7-9 with TRBJ1-3; TRBD1 matches at 8 bases. J was trimmed by 4 bases and V by 1 base; bases with no gene match: 9. The CDR3 consists of 17 residues. Germline assignment: CDR1 SEHNR and CDR2 FQNEAQ (reference sequence). The CDR3 loop reads CASSLVLRQGIGNTIYF. The CDR3 DNA is TGTGCCAGCAGCTTAGTACTGAGACAGGGGATCGGAAACACCATATATTTT.

This clonotype occurred many times. The chain carries TRBV14 and TRBJ1-1, with 9 positions matching TRBD1. The germline V gene encodes CDR1 SGHDN and CDR2 FVKESK. CDR3 length: 14 residues. V shed 6 bases and J 5 bases; nucleotides not matched to a gene: 7. CDR3 nucleotide sequence: TGTGCCAGCAGACCGCGACAGGGGGAGACTGAAGCTTTCTTT. It translates to CASRPRQGETEAFF.